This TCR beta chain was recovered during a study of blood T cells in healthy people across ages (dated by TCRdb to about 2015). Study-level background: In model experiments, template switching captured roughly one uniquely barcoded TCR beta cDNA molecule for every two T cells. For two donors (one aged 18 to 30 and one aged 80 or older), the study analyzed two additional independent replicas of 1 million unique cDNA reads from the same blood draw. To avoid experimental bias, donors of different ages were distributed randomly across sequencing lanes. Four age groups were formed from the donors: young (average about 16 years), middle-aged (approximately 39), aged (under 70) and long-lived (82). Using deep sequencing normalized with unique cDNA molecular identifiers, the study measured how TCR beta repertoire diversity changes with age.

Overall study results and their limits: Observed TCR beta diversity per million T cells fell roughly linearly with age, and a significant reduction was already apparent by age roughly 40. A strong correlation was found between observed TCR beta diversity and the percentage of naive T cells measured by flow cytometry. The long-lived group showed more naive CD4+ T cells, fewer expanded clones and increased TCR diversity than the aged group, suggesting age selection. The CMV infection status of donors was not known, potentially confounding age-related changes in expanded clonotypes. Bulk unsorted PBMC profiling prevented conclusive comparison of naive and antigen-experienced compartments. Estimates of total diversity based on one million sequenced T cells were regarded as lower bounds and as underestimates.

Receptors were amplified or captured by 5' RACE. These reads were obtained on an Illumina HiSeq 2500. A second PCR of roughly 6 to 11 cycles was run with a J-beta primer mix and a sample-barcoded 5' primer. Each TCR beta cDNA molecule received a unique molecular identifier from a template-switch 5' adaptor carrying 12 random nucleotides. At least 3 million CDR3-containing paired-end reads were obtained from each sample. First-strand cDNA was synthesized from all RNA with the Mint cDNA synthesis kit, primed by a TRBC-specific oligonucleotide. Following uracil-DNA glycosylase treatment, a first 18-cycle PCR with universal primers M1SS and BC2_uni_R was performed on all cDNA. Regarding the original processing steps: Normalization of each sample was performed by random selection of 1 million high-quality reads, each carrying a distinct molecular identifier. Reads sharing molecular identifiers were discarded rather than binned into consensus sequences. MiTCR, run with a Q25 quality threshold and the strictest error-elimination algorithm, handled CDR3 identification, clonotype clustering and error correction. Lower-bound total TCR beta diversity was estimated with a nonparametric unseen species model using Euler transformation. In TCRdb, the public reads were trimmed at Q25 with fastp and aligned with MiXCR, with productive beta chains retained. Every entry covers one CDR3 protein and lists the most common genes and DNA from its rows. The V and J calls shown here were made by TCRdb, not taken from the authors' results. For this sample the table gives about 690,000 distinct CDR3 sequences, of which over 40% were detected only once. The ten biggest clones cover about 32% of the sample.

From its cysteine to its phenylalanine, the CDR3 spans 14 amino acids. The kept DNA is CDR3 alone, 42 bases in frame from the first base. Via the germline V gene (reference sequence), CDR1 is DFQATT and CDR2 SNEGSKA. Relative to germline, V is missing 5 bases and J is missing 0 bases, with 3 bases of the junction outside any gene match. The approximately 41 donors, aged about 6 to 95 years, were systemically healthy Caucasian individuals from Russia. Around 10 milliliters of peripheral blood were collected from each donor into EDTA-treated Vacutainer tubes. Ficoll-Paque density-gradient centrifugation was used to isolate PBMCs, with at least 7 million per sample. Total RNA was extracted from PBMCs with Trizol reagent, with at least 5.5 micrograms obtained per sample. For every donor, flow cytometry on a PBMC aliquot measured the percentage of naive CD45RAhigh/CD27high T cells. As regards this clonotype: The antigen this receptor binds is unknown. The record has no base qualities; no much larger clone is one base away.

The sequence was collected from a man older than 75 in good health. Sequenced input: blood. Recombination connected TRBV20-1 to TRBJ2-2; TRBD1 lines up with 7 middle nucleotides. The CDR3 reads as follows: CSASDRANTGELFF. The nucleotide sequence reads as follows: TGCAGTGCTTCAGACAGGGCGAACACCGGGGAGCTGTTTTTT.